The 10 T cell receptor beta chains below all came from one sample that was sequenced in a study of prognosis after radiotherapy for stage I lung cancer. Genomic DNA was the source, and TCR beta CDR3 was amplified from it by two-round multiplex PCR. The first PCR round targeted every TRBV and TRBJ gene with specific primers. A single record per CDR3 protein comes from TCRdb applying MiXCR to the multiplex PCR reads. The sample yields 45,000 to 70,000 distinct CDR3 sequences, 26% seen once. Specimen: PBMCs, collected before or after stereotactic body radiation therapy (not recorded which). These receptors originate from a donor at least 50 years old with non-small cell lung cancer.

At least ten counts were recorded for this clonotype. This chain connects TRBV4-3 to TRBJ2-7; 7 nucleotides agree with TRBD2. Trimming cost V 4 bases and J 1 base; bases outside gene matches: 4. The CDR3 spans 14 residues. Germline V gene sequence: CDR1 LGHNA, CDR2 YSLEER. CDR3 loop: CASSREGRSYEQYF. DNA for the CDR3: TGCGCCAGCAGCCGGGAGGGACGGTCCTACGAGCAGTACTTC.

This clonotype was found many times. The CDR3 DNA is TGCAGTGCTAGAGATAGTCGAAAGGCACGATACAATGAGCAGTTCTTC. This gives the protein CSARDSRKARYNEQFF. The chain couples TRBV20-1 to TRBJ2-1; D not certain. Trimming took 0 bases from V and 4 from J, leaving 16 bases between them. CDR1 is DFQATT and CDR2 is SNEGSKA in the germline V gene (reference sequence). The CDR3 runs 16 residues.

This clonotype occurred many times. The chain recombines TRBV29-1 with TRBJ1-1; weak D call: TRBD1 (5 bases). Germline lookup yields CDR1 SQVTM and CDR2 ANQGSEA. This CDR3 has 12 residues. Trimming cost V 4 bases and J 4 bases, with 10 bases left between them. CDR3 amino acids: CSVGGRVTEAFF. The DNA of the CDR3 is TGCAGCGTTGGCGGCAGGGTCACTGAAGCTTTCTTT.

This clonotype was seen many times. The CDR3 bases are TGTGCCAGTGGGGAGCCTGGAAACACCATATATTTT. This gives the protein CASGEPGNTIYF. The chain combines TRBV19 with TRBJ1-3; D unresolved. The germline V gene has CDR1 LNHDA and CDR2 SQIVND (reference sequence). This CDR3 comprises 12 residues. V gave up 8 bases and J gave up 2 bases, with 7 bases separating them.

This clonotype has at least ten counts. The chain couples TRBV29-1 to TRBJ1-3; TRBD1 agrees at 10 bases. Germline values: CDR1 SQVTM, CDR2 ANQGSEA. The CDR3 sequence is 12 residues long. V dropped 4 bases and J dropped 6; count of bases not matched to a gene: 0. The CDR3 coding sequence is TGCAGCGTTGGACAGGGGGCAAACACCATATATTTT. It encodes CSVGQGANTIYF.

This clonotype has at least ten counts. V is TRBV18 and J is TRBJ2-7; 9 nucleotides line up with TRBD1. This CDR3 comprises 15 residues. V shed 4 bases and J 2 bases; nucleotides not matched to a gene: 6. Germline V gives CDR1 KGHSH, CDR2 LQKENI. CDR3 in DNA: TGTGCCAGCTCACAGACCGGGACAGGGACCTACGAGCAGTACTTC. Translating it yields CASSQTGTGTYEQYF.

This clonotype showed up many times. This CDR3 is CASSFAQGLGRYEQYF. The CDR3 DNA is TGTGCCAGCAGTTTCGCCCAGGGGCTCGGTCGATACGAGCAGTACTTC. The V gene is TRBV28, the J gene TRBJ2-7, with D possibly TRBD1 on 6 matching bases. The germline V gene encodes CDR1 MDHEN and CDR2 SYDVKM. This CDR3 is built from 16 residues. Trimming left V 3 bases short and J 4 bases short, with 19 bases between.

This clonotype was picked up many times. The rearrangement uses TRBV11-2 and TRBJ2-2; possibly TRBD2 for D (7 bases). CDR3 length equals 15 residues. Germline lookup yields CDR1 SGHAT and CDR2 FQNNGV. The V gene lost 4 bases and the J gene lost 2 bases, with 11 bases spanning the gap. The CDR3 loop reads CASSWGGGNTGELFF. CDR3 DNA: TGTGCCAGCAGCTGGGGGGGGGGCAACACCGGGGAGCTGTTTTTT.

A word on this clonotype: A clone one base away is much larger, so this may be a read error. V is TRBV7-2 and J is TRBJ1-1; D perhaps matches TRBD1 (6 bases). The CDR3 runs to 14 residues. Germline loops: CDR1 SGHTA, CDR2 FQGNSA. The CDR3 region is CASRGQGLYTESFF. The CDR3 region has the DNA TGTGCCAGCAGGGGTCAGGGGCTATACACTGAATCTTTCTTT.

This clonotype has ten or more counts. V is TRBV5-1 and J is TRBJ1-6, with a possible D match to TRBD1 (5 bases). Per the germline V gene, CDR1 is SGHRS and CDR2 is YFSETQ. V gave up 0 bases and J gave up 7 bases, with 11 bases separating them. The CDR3 has 15 residues. The CDR3 bases are TGCGCCAGCAGCTTGGGGACAAGTCTCAATTCACCCCTCCACTTT. It specifies CASSLGTSLNSPLHF.